A single sample is the source of the 26 T cell receptor beta chains below, sequenced in a study of blood T cell repertoires in COVID-19. Sequencing used immunoSEQ multiplex PCR; TCRdb keeps in-frame clones, though not all of them. Of around 300,000 clones listed, around 81% are singletons. The sample taken for sequencing was peripheral blood. Receptors originate from a woman aged 45-65 years with active or convalescent COVID-19.

On this clone: Other DNA sequences from this sample encode an identical CDR3 as well. This sequence joins TRBV19 and TRBJ1-2; TRBD1 might be the D (5 bases). The ends were cut back, 3 bases at V and 6 bases at J, with 11 bases in the middle. The CDR3 consists of 13 residues. The germline V gene encodes CDR1 LNHDA and CDR2 SQIVND (reference sequence). This CDR3 is CASSIRQGHGYTF. DNA for the CDR3: TGTGCCAGTAGTATCCGCCAGGGCCATGGCTACACCTTC.

The chain joins TRBV27 to TRBJ2-3; D is possibly TRBD1 (6 bases). This CDR3 contains 13 residues. CDR1 is MNHEY and CDR2 is SMNVEV in the germline V gene (reference sequence). Trimming stripped 6 bases from V and 2 bases from J, with 9 bases between. CDR3 loop: CASSRGSTDTQYF. The CDR3, as DNA: TGTGCCAGCAGCAGGGGATCCACAGATACGCAGTATTTT.

J is TRBJ2-2 and V is TRBV9, with a tentative D call TRBD2 (5 bases). There are 13 residues in the CDR3. Trimming took 4 bases from V and 6 from J, leaving 10 bases between them. Germline V gene lookup returns CDR1 SGDLS and CDR2 YYNGEE. The CDR3 reads CASSSTRAGELFF. The CDR3 nucleotides are TGTGCCAGCAGCTCCACTAGGGCCGGGGAGCTGTTTTTT.

The chain joins TRBV6-4 to TRBJ2-2; 12 nucleotides align to TRBD2. This CDR3 region has 16 residues. V trimming: 5 bases; J trimming: 5 bases; junction bases outside the gene matches: 6. CDR1 and CDR2 from the germline V gene are MRHNA and SNTAGT. The CDR3 region has the DNA TGTGCCAGCAGTCCTCTAGCGGGAGGGGCAACCGGGGAGCTGTTTTTT. It is translated as CASSPLAGGATGELFF.

V and J are TRBV19 and TRBJ1-1, with a possible D match to TRBD1 (6 bases). The CDR3 totals 15 residues. Germline V lookup: CDR1 LNHDA, CDR2 SQIVND (reference sequence). The V and J ends lost 1 base and 11 bases respectively, with 20 bases between them. The CDR3 nucleotides read TGTGCCAGTAGTATAGTTCCCCGAGAGGGGGTGAGGGCTTTCTTT. It specifies CASSIVPREGVRAFF.

In its sample, this clone was seen once. The chain has TRBV6-5 and TRBJ1-4, with 7 positions matching TRBD1. Per germline, CDR1 MNHEY and CDR2 SVGAGI. J gave up 7 bases and V 4 bases, and 12 bases lay outside the gene matches. The CDR3 is 16 residues long. CDR3 residues: CASSFDRASAPEKLFF. Here the CDR3 DNA reads TGTGCCAGCAGTTTCGACAGGGCCTCAGCCCCTGAAAAACTGTTTTTT.

The chain uses TRBV6-1 and TRBJ1-2, with 8 bases that match TRBD1. Germline CDR1 and CDR2: MNHNS and SASEGT. The V and J ends lost 0 bases and 6 bases, in that order; junction bases with no gene match: 6. This CDR3 is 15 amino acids long. The CDR3: CASSEAQGAWDGYTF. The CDR3 coding sequence is TGTGCCAGCAGTGAAGCCCAGGGGGCGTGGGATGGCTACACCTTC.

The rearrangement joins TRBV18 to TRBJ2-3, with 11 nucleotides matching TRBD2. V gave up 4 bases and J gave up 5 bases; unmatched junction bases: 14. The V gene's germline CDR1 is KGHSH and CDR2 LQKENI. The CDR3 length is 18 residues. CDR3 amino acids: CASSLQDLAGGGIDTQYF. The CDR3 DNA follows: TGTGCCAGCTCACTGCAGGACCTAGCGGGAGGCGGTATAGATACGCAGTATTTT.

The V call is TRBV12-5, the J call TRBJ1-3, with D tentatively TRBD1 (6 bases). The V gene lost 7 bases and the J gene lost 2 bases, with 9 bases spanning the gap. The CDR3 runs 13 residues. Germline-derived CDR1 and CDR2 are LGHNT and FRNRAP. This chain's CDR3 is CASASGAGNTIYF. The DNA of the CDR3 is TGTGCTAGTGCCTCAGGGGCTGGAAACACCATATATTTT.

The chain recombines TRBV14 with TRBJ1-1; D not certain. V was pared by 1 base and J by 6 bases, with 18 bases between. CDR1 and CDR2 (germline): SGHDN, FVKESK. This CDR3 spans 16 amino acids. The DNA of the CDR3 is TGTGCCAGCAGCCAAGGGGCAGGAGGTCGAAAGCCTGAAGCTTTCTTT. It specifies CASSQGAGGRKPEAFF.

This chain connects TRBV5-1 to TRBJ2-2; 11 bases are a match to TRBD2. Germline V lookup: CDR1 SGHRS, CDR2 YFSETQ. This CDR3 has 17 residues. V lost 3 bases and J lost 4; bases outside the gene matches: 8. Here the CDR3 reads CASSSSPLAGGTGELFF. DNA of the CDR3: TGCGCCAGCAGCTCCAGCCCCCTAGCGGGAGGCACCGGGGAGCTGTTTTTT.

The V call is TRBV18, the J call TRBJ1-1, with TRBD1 as a possible D gene (6 bases). The germline CDR1 and CDR2 sequences are KGHSH and LQKENI. Trimming took 4 bases from V and 11 from J, leaving 11 bases between them. CDR3 length equals 11 residues. CDR3 sequence (DNA): TGTGCCAGCTCACTTAAAACAGGGGCTTTCTTT. It translates to CASSLKTGAFF.

As regards this clone: Different DNA sequences within this sample yield the same CDR3. The chain employs TRBV11-2 and TRBJ1-1, with 8 nucleotides matching TRBD1. Germline assignment: CDR1 SGHAT and CDR2 FQNNGV. V lost 3 bases and J lost 3; bases outside the gene matches: 3. The CDR3 extends over 14 amino acids. CDR3 residues: CASSFQGADTEAFF. Written as DNA, the CDR3 is TGTGCCAGCAGCTTCCAGGGGGCCGACACTGAAGCTTTCTTT.

The J gene is TRBJ1-3, the V gene TRBV7-8, with TRBD1 matching 7 bases. Germline loops: CDR1 SGHVS, CDR2 FQNEAQ. Trimming at V came to 6 bases and at J to 4 bases, leaving 12 bases not matched to a gene. The CDR3 length is 16 residues. The CDR3 here is CASSSDRAALGNTIYF. CDR3 sequence (DNA): TGTGCCAGCAGTTCTGACAGGGCGGCTCTCGGAAACACCATATATTTT.

This chain connects TRBV9 to TRBJ2-3; 9 bases align to TRBD2. With 1 base clipped from V and 6 bases from J, the junction kept 3 bases outside the gene matches. The germline CDR1 and CDR2 sequences are SGDLS and YYNGEE. The CDR3 consists of 14 residues. The chain's CDR3 is CASSVLRGGDTQYF. The CDR3, as DNA: TGTGCCAGCAGCGTATTGCGGGGGGGGGATACGCAGTATTTT. The full variable domain, rest sourced from reference TRBV9 and TRBJ2-3, is DSGVTQTPKHLITATGQRVTLRCSPRSGDLSVYWYQQSLDQGLQFLIQYYNGEERAKGNILERFSAQQFPDLHSELNLSSLELGDSALYFCASSVLRGGDTQYFGPGTRLTVL.

V gene TRBV27 combines with J gene TRBJ1-5, with 7 bases fitting TRBD1. Germline lookup yields CDR1 MNHEY and CDR2 SMNVEV (reference sequence). The CDR3 sequence is 16 residues long. After removal of 3 bases from V and 7 bases from J, the junction contained 12 bases not matched to a gene. The CDR3 nucleotides read TGTGCCAGCAGTTTCCTAACAGGGGCCGTGGAGCAGCCCCAGCATTTT. It specifies CASSFLTGAVEQPQHF.

This clone was observed at least ten times. The rearrangement uses TRBV10-3 and TRBJ1-3, with D unclear. Germline V gene sequence: CDR1 ENHRY, CDR2 SYGVKD. The CDR3 totals 12 residues. V was clipped by 11 bases and J by 1 base, with 9 bases between them. CDR3 protein: CAAAGSGNTIYF. For the CDR3, the DNA is TGTGCCGCAGCGGGATCTGGAAACACCATATATTTT.

The V call is TRBV4-1, the J call TRBJ2-2; 11 bases match TRBD2. The V gene's germline CDR1 is MGHRA and CDR2 YSYEKL. V was pared by 2 bases and J by 6 bases, with 17 bases of the junction left unmatched. The CDR3 runs to 20 residues. The chain's CDR3 is CASSQRIPGLAGLVAGELFF. The CDR3, as DNA: TGCGCCAGCAGCCAACGGATTCCTGGACTAGCGGGCTTGGTCGCCGGGGAGCTGTTTTTT.

This chain joins TRBV5-4 and TRBJ2-3; maybe TRBD2 (6 bases). CDR1 and CDR2 from the germline V gene are SGHNT and YYREEE (reference sequence). CDR3 size: 13 residues. V lost 4 bases and J lost 6, with 12 bases in between. The CDR3 DNA is TGTGCCAGCAGCCGTGGAGGGCCCGATACGCAGTATTTT. Encoded protein: CASSRGGPDTQYF.

The V gene is TRBV28, the J gene TRBJ2-1; 7 bases align to TRBD2. The germline V gene has CDR1 MDHEN and CDR2 SYDVKM. J lost 6 bases, V lost 3 bases, and 2 bases had no gene match. This CDR3 contains 13 residues. CDR3 DNA sequence: TGTGCCAGCAGTTTGGGGAGGGCCAATGAGCAGTTCTTC. It translates to CASSLGRANEQFF.

In its sample, this clone was seen many times. This rearrangement joins TRBV19 to TRBJ2-7; D is possibly TRBD1 (6 bases). V shed 0 bases and J shed 6 bases, with 12 bases lying between them. Germline V gives CDR1 LNHDA, CDR2 SQIVND (reference sequence). The CDR3 contains 14 residues. The CDR3 DNA is TGTGCCAGTAGTATAGATCCCAGGGGCGGCGAGCAGTACTTC. As protein: CASSIDPRGGEQYF.

The V and J genes are TRBV3-1 (or the pseudogene TRBV3-2) and TRBJ1-4; D not resolved. The CDR3 spans 13 residues. Germline V gene lookup returns CDR1 LGHDT and CDR2 YNNKEL (reference sequence). V was clipped by 4 bases and J by 6 bases, with 9 bases between them. In DNA form, the CDR3 reads TGTGCCAGCAGCCGTCAGGCTGATGAAAAACTGTTTTTT. Amino acid sequence: CASSRQADEKLFF.

The V gene is TRBV19, the J gene TRBJ1-6, with a weak D call TRBD1 (6 bases). The germline V gene encodes CDR1 LNHDA and CDR2 SQIVND (reference sequence). Trimming took off 3 bases at V and 5 bases at J, with 20 bases between the two ends. The CDR3 has 18 residues. DNA of the CDR3: TGTGCCAGTAGTATCGGGGGGCCCGGCGGTGCGAATAATTCACCCCTCCACTTT. This sequence encodes CASSIGGPGGANNSPLHF. Filled out from reference TRBV19 and TRBJ1-6, the complete variable domain reads DGGITQSPKYLFRKEGQNVTLSCEQNLNHDAMYWYRQDPGQGLRLIYYSQIVNDFQKGDIAEGYSVSREKKESFPLTVTSAQKNPTAFYLCASSIGGPGGANNSPLHFGNGTRLTVT.

This rearrangement joins TRBV10-1 to TRBJ2-1; TRBD2 matches at 7 bases. The germline V gene encodes CDR1 WNHNN and CDR2 SYGVQD (reference sequence). The CDR3 is 16 residues long. The trim removed 0 bases at V and 0 bases at J, leaving 2 bases unmatched. Here the CDR3 reads CASSESTSLSYNEQFF. The CDR3 bases are TGCGCCAGCAGTGAGTCGACTAGCCTCTCCTACAATGAGCAGTTCTTC.

The chain couples TRBV4-1 to TRBJ1-2; 7 bases align to TRBD1. The CDR3 runs to 15 residues. Trimming at V came to 5 bases and at J to 3 bases, leaving 9 bases not matched to a gene. Germline V gene sequence: CDR1 MGHRA, CDR2 YSYEKL. CDR3 bases: TGCGCCAGCAGCACCCGGACAGGCAAGGACTATGGCTACACCTTC. Its translation is CASSTRTGKDYGYTF.

This rearrangement joins TRBV7-9 to TRBJ2-1; D is ambiguous. This CDR3 comprises 16 residues. The V gene's germline CDR1 is SEHNR and CDR2 FQNEAQ (reference sequence). Between the trimmed V and J ends, which lost 3 bases and 0 bases, there was a span of 12 bases. CDR3 protein: CASSFSDWSSYNEQFF. CDR3 nucleotides: TGTGCCAGCAGCTTTTCCGACTGGAGCTCCTACAATGAGCAGTTCTTC. Full variable domain (missing parts from reference TRBV7-9 and TRBJ2-1): DTGVSQNPRHKITKRGQNVTFRCDPISEHNRLYWYRQTLGQGPEFLTYFQNEAQLEKSRLLSDRFSAERPKGSFSTLEIQRTEQGDSAMYLCASSFSDWSSYNEQFFGPGTRLTVL.